This passage covers 28 T cell receptor beta chains from one sample sequenced in a study of molecular identifiers for immune sequencing clone quantification. A single record per CDR3 protein comes from TCRdb applying MiXCR to the PCR reads. This repertoire shows roughly 93,000 distinct CDR3 sequences, roughly 19% found once; its top ten account for around 0.88%. The sequencing sample was made of naive CD8+ T cells from blood, with Jurkat cell RNA spiked in. Stated subset: FACS-sorted CD8+CD4-CCR7+CD45RA+ naive T cells. The receptor source for this set is a human donor in good health. Some libraries in this study had Jurkat cell RNA spiked in.

This clonotype was seen many times. The gene calls are TRBV7-9 and TRBJ2-2; D perhaps matches TRBD1 (5 bases). The CDR3 consists of 13 residues. Germline V gene data show CDR1 as SEHNR and CDR2 as FQNEAQ (reference sequence). The ends were cut back, 5 bases at V and 4 bases at J, with 8 bases in the middle. The CDR3 DNA is TGTGCCAGCAGCCCAGGGTTCACCGGGGAGCTGTTTTTT. Its protein product is CASSPGFTGELFF.

The CDR3 coding sequence is TGTGCCAGCAGCCCCTGGGTCCGCAGGTCCTATAATTCACCCCTCCACTTT. Encoded protein: CASSPWVRRSYNSPLHF. The chain recombines TRBV5-3 with TRBJ1-6, with D unresolved. TRBV5-3 is an ORF, with its function uncertain. CDR3 length: 17 residues. V was pared by 8 bases and J by 1 base, with 19 bases between.

On this clonotype itself: A read error may be the cause here, since a much bigger clone is one base away. The V and J genes are TRBV9 and TRBJ1-5; D gene ambiguous. There are 15 residues in the CDR3. V lost 3 bases and J 4 bases, leaving 14 bases between the germline ends. Germline CDR1 reads SGDLS; CDR2 reads YYNGEE. As DNA, the CDR3 is TGTGCCAGCAGCGGGAGCGGGGTGGGGAATCAGCCCCAGCATTTT. Residues: CASSGSGVGNQPQHF.

This clonotype showed up just once. The chain combines TRBV19 with TRBJ1-1; D is perhaps TRBD1 (6 bases). The CDR3 extends over 13 amino acids. Deletions cut 6 bases from V and 5 bases from J, with 13 bases between. CDR1 and CDR2 (germline): LNHDA, SQIVND (reference sequence). This CDR3 reads CASRDTGSTEAFF. As DNA, the CDR3 is TGTGCCAGTAGGGATACAGGGTCTACTGAAGCTTTCTTT.

This clonotype was picked up many times. The V call is TRBV29-1, the J call TRBJ2-4; a weak D match, TRBD1 (6 bases). The ends were cut back, 3 bases at V and 6 bases at J, with 15 bases in the middle. The CDR3 covers 14 residues. The V gene's germline CDR1 is SQVTM and CDR2 ANQGSEA. The CDR3 is CSVEAVGRGNIQYF. The CDR3 nucleotides read TGCAGCGTTGAGGCGGTGGGCAGGGGAAACATTCAGTACTTC.

This clonotype has a count of ten or more. CDR3: CASSSRPYAYEQYF. The CDR3 DNA follows: TGTGCCAGCAGTTCCCGACCCTATGCCTACGAGCAGTACTTC. V and J are TRBV6-2 or TRBV6-3 and TRBJ2-7; D gene ambiguous. The CDR3 consists of 14 residues. Trimming pared 4 bases from V and 2 bases from J, leaving 12 bases between. Germline lookup yields CDR1 MNHEY and CDR2 SVGEGT.

This clonotype was detected ten times or more. This chain uses TRBV14 with TRBJ2-7; TRBD1 agrees at 7 bases. Germline V gene sequence: CDR1 SGHDN, CDR2 FVKESK. With V trimmed by 3 bases and J by 3 bases, 8 bases remained unmatched. The CDR3 length is 15 residues. The CDR3 bases are TGTGCCAGCAGCCACCCGGGACAGCGGATCTACGAGCAGTACTTC. Translating gives CASSHPGQRIYEQYF.

This clonotype was detected ten times or more. The chain carries TRBV7-9 and TRBJ2-7; perhaps D is TRBD1 or TRBD2 (5 bases each). The CDR3 runs 16 residues. CDR1 and CDR2 from the germline V gene are SEHNR and FQNEAQ (reference sequence). V dropped 6 bases and J dropped 1 base, with 19 bases sitting between them. Here the CDR3 reads CASSQIPGTVSYEQYF. The DNA for the CDR3 is TGTGCCAGCAGTCAGATCCCCGGGACGGTATCCTACGAGCAGTACTTC.

Ten or more counts support this clonotype. The V gene is TRBV9, the J gene TRBJ2-5, with 10 bases lining up with TRBD2. V dropped 2 bases and J dropped 4; count of bases not matched to a gene: 5. There are 15 residues in the CDR3. CDR1 is SGDLS, CDR2 YYNGEE, per germline. DNA of the CDR3: TGTGCCAGCAGCGTGCGGACTAGCGGTAGAGAGACCCAGTACTTC. Protein product: CASSVRTSGRETQYF.

Turning to this clonotype: A much larger clone is a single base away; this may be a read error. This sequence joins TRBV12-3 or TRBV12-4 and TRBJ1-2; D is ambiguous. The length of the CDR3 is 16 residues. Trimming shortened V by 5 bases and J by 0 bases, and 16 bases separated the two germline ends. For the CDR3, the DNA is TGTGCCAGCAGTGTCTCGACCTGTCCGGCTAACTATGGCTACACCTTC. This sequence encodes CASSVSTCPANYGYTF.

V is TRBV11-2 and J is TRBJ2-1, with D maybe TRBD1 (5 bases). V gave up 0 bases and J gave up 4 bases, with 10 bases separating them. Germline V gene sequence: CDR1 SGHAT, CDR2 FQNNGV. This CDR3 is 15 amino acids long. This chain's CDR3 is CASSLDRRGYNEQFF. In DNA, the CDR3 is TGTGCCAGCAGCTTAGACCGTAGGGGATACAATGAGCAGTTCTTC.

This clonotype was counted ten times or more. The chain carries TRBV11-2 and TRBJ2-1; 8 bases agree with TRBD1. The CDR3 is 14 residues long. V shed 5 bases, J shed 7 bases, and the junction held 7 bases outside the gene matches. Germline values: CDR1 SGHAT, CDR2 FQNNGV. DNA of the CDR3: TGTGCCAGCAGCCACCAGGGGGCTGCGAATGAGCAGTTCTTC. It encodes CASSHQGAANEQFF.

V gene TRBV4-1 combines with J gene TRBJ1-1, with 8 positions matching TRBD1. The CDR3 covers 15 residues. The trim removed 5 bases at V and 0 bases at J, leaving 5 bases unmatched. Germline V gene lookup returns CDR1 MGHRA and CDR2 YSYEKL. CDR3 residues: CASSERTGLNTEAFF. The CDR3 nucleotides read TGCGCCAGCAGCGAACGGACAGGGCTGAACACTGAAGCTTTCTTT.

This clonotype has a count of ten or more. The V call is TRBV27, the J call TRBJ1-2; no clear D gene. There are 14 residues in the CDR3. V lost 3 bases, J lost 9 bases, and 17 bases lay in between. Germline V lookup: CDR1 MNHEY, CDR2 SMNVEV (reference sequence). CDR3 amino acids: CASSFGTELWRYTF. The CDR3 DNA reads TGTGCCAGCAGTTTTGGTACAGAACTATGGCGCTACACCTTC.

At least ten counts were recorded for this clonotype. The chain recombines TRBV7-9 with TRBJ1-1; D not certain. Germline CDR1 and CDR2: SEHNR and FQNEAQ (reference sequence). This CDR3 has 12 residues. Trimming stripped 4 bases from V and 8 bases from J, with 11 bases between. CDR3 DNA: TGTGCCAGCAGCTCGACACCGCGAGAAGCTTTCTTT. Translating gives CASSSTPREAFF.

V gene TRBV19 combines with J gene TRBJ2-7; D gene uncertain. The CDR3 consists of 12 residues. The V gene's germline CDR1 is LNHDA and CDR2 SQIVND (reference sequence). V was trimmed by 6 bases and J by 3 bases, leaving 9 bases between them. CDR3 region: CASSMDGYEQYF. CDR3 bases: TGTGCCAGTAGCATGGACGGCTACGAGCAGTACTTC.

In its sample, this clonotype was seen a few times. Just one base apart from a much larger clone, this may be a read error. The final CDR3 position lacks the conserved phenylalanine or tryptophan, pointing to a likely read error. The chain has TRBV29-1 and TRBJ2-7; 10 bases are shared with TRBD1. The CDR3 covers 14 residues. CDR1 is SQVTM and CDR2 is ANQGSEA in the germline V gene. Losses at the gene ends were 6 bases for V and 3 bases for J; bases not matched to a gene: 8. CDR3 DNA sequence: TGCAGCGTGGACCCCGGGACAGGGGACTACGAGCAGTACCTC. Encoded protein: CSVDPGTGDYEQYL.

This clonotype occurred many times. The CDR3 bases are TGTGCCAGCAGCGATGGTTCCGGGGTAGGTTCACCCCTCCACTTT. Translating gives CASSDGSGVGSPLHF. The chain is built from TRBV5-5 and TRBJ1-6; D is unclear. Germline loops: CDR1 SGHKS, CDR2 YYEKEE (reference sequence). The CDR3 is 15 residues long. V lost 4 bases, J lost 9 bases, and 17 bases lay in between.

This chain connects TRBV29-1 to TRBJ2-1; 8 bases map to TRBD2. Germline V gene sequence: CDR1 SQVTM, CDR2 ANQGSEA. Unmatched junction bases numbered 7, after V lost 3 bases and J lost 6 bases. The CDR3 spans 14 residues. The CDR3 here is CSVEEGTRSNEQFF. CDR3 bases: TGCAGCGTTGAGGAGGGGACTAGAAGCAATGAGCAGTTCTTC.

The V call is TRBV27, the J call TRBJ2-1, with D unresolved. This CDR3 region has 15 residues. Germline V lookup: CDR1 MNHEY, CDR2 SMNVEV (reference sequence). With 0 bases removed from V and 3 bases from J, the gap between germline ends came to 9 bases. CDR3 region: CASSLSAVLYNEQFF. Here the CDR3 DNA reads TGTGCCAGCAGTTTATCGGCGGTTCTCTACAATGAGCAGTTCTTC.

With respect to this clonotype: Being one base from a much bigger clone, this may be a read error. The rearrangement joins TRBV20-1 to TRBJ1-1, with D unresolved. CDR1 is DFQATT and CDR2 is SNEGSKA in the germline V gene (reference sequence). V dropped 3 bases and J dropped 6 bases, with 8 bases sitting between them. This CDR3 has 11 residues. The CDR3 nucleotides are TGCAGTGCTAGGTTGGGCCCTGAAGCTTTCTTT. This sequence encodes CSARLGPEAFF.

Comments on this clonotype: A single base separates this from a much larger clone, so it may be a read error. The DNA is omitted, as the CDR3 cannot be located on it reliably, and the CDR3 follows TCRdb's listing. The chain has TRBV14 and TRBJ1-2; the table gives TRBD1 as D, unverified against the DNA. The CDR3 comprises 17 residues, both ends counted. Per germline, CDR1 SGHDN and CDR2 FVKESK. Here the CDR3 reads CASSQGWGSGAGYGNTF.

This clonotype was detected many times. This sequence joins TRBV7-2 and TRBJ1-4; perhaps TRBD1 as D (6 bases). Deletions cut 8 bases from V and 6 bases from J, with 16 bases between. The CDR3 extends over 14 amino acids. The germline V gene has CDR1 SGHTA and CDR2 FQGNSA. CDR3: CASSSTGWDEKLFF. The CDR3 nucleotides are TGTGCCAGCTCCTCGACAGGCTGGGATGAAAAACTGTTTTTT.

This clonotype occurred many times. This sequence joins TRBV12-3 or TRBV12-4 and TRBJ2-3; 7 positions match TRBD1. V lost 5 bases, J lost 4 bases, and 3 bases stayed unmatched. The CDR3 consists of 13 residues. CDR3 DNA sequence: TGTGCCAGCAGTGACAGGGAGCCAGATACGCAGTATTTT. Translated, it gives CASSDREPDTQYF.

This clonotype has at least ten counts. The chain carries TRBV25-1 and TRBJ2-5; D remains ambiguous. V was shortened by 2 bases and J by 7 bases, with 32 bases between the two germline ends. This CDR3 has 20 amino acids. CDR1 and CDR2 (germline): MGHDK, SYGVNS. The CDR3 loop is CASSEPPYLRTADAKGTQYF. The CDR3 DNA follows: TGTGCCAGCAGTGAACCGCCCTATTTAAGGACGGCAGACGCGAAGGGGACCCAGTACTTC.

This clonotype was detected many times. The rearrangement links TRBV19 to TRBJ2-3; possible D gene TRBD2, 5 bases. Germline assignment: CDR1 LNHDA and CDR2 SQIVND (reference sequence). Trimming took 3 bases from V and 4 from J, leaving 17 bases between them. The CDR3 contains 16 residues. The CDR3 sequence is CASSILSGAVPDTQYF. The CDR3 region has the DNA TGTGCCAGTAGTATCCTCAGCGGAGCAGTCCCAGATACGCAGTATTTT.

This clonotype appeared many times. The rearrangement links TRBV29-1 to TRBJ2-5, with TRBD2 as a possible D gene (6 bases). The CDR3 covers 15 residues. CDR1 is SQVTM and CDR2 is ANQGSEA in the germline V gene. Between the trimmed V and J ends, which lost 7 bases and 5 bases, there was a span of 23 bases. The CDR3 reads CSAPPGRRVPETQYF. The CDR3 DNA reads TGCAGCGCCCCCCCTGGGAGGCGGGTCCCCGAGACCCAGTACTTC.

This clonotype was seen a handful of times. The chain joins TRBV20-1 to TRBJ2-1; 9 bases line up with TRBD2. Germline V gene data show CDR1 as DFQATT and CDR2 as SNEGSKA (reference sequence). The CDR3 spans 14 residues. The trim removed 3 bases at V and 5 bases at J, leaving 5 bases unmatched. The CDR3 sequence is CSASASGRNNEQFF. The CDR3 coding sequence is TGCAGTGCTAGCGCCAGCGGGAGGAACAATGAGCAGTTCTTC.